This T cell receptor (beta chain) was recorded in a study of T-cell reconstitution after alpha-beta-depleted transplantation in children. CDR1 and CDR2 from the germline V gene are MGHDK and SYGVNS. V lost 3 bases and J lost 0, with 9 bases in between. CDR3 size: 15 residues. Researchers prepared the TCRbeta library using unique molecular identifiers, the study reports. Each CDR3 protein is one row after TCRdb ran MiXCR on the PCR reads. The table lists about 400,000 distinct CDR3 sequences, over 20% of them singletons. The rearrangement joins TRBV25-1 to TRBJ2-1, with D tentatively TRBD1 or TRBD2 (5 bases each). The starting material was PBMCs from the stem cell graft donor, obtained from the stem cell graft. The receptor was isolated from a human donor who donated a stem cell graft to a child with acute myeloid leukemia. CDR3 nucleotide sequence: TGTGCCAGCAGTGACGGGACGGGCTCCTACAATGAGCAGTTCTTC. This translates into CASSDGTGSYNEQFF.